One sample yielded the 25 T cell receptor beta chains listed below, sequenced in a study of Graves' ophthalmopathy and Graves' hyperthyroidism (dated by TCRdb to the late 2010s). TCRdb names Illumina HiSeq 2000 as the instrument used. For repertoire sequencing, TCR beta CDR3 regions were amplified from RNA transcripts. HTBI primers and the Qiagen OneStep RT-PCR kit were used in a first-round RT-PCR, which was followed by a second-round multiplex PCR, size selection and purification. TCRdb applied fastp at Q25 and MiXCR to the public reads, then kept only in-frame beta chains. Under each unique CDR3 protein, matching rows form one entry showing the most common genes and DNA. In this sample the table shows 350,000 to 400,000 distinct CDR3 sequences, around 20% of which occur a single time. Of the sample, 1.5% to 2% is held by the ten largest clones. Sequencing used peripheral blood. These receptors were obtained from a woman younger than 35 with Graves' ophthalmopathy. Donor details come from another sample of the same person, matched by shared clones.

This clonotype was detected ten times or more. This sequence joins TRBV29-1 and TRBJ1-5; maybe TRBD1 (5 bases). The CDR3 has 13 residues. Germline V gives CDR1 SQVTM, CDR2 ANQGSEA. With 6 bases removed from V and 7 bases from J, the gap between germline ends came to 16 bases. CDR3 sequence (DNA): TGCAGCGTGGGGGGGGGATCGTCACAGCCCCAGCATTTT. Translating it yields CSVGGGSSQPQHF.

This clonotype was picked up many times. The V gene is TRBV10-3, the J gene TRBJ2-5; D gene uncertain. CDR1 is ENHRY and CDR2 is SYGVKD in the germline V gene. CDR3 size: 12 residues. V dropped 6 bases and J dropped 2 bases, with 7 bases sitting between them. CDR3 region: CAIRDGQETQYF. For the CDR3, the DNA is TGTGCCATCAGGGACGGGCAAGAGACCCAGTACTTC.

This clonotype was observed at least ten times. The DNA of the CDR3 is TGTGCCAGCAGCGCCGATCCGGGCCCGCAGGCTGAAGCTTTCTTT. This translates into CASSADPGPQAEAFF. The chain combines TRBV9 with TRBJ1-1; unclear D gene. The germline V gene encodes CDR1 SGDLS and CDR2 YYNGEE. Trimming removed 3 bases from V and 6 bases from J, with 18 bases in between. The CDR3 runs to 15 residues.

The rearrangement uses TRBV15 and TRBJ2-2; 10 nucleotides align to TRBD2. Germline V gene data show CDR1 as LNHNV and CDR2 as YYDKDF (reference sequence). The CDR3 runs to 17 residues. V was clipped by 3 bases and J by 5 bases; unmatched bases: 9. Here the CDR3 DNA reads TGTGCCACCAGCAGGAAGCTAGCGGGAGATGGTACCGGGGAGCTGTTTTTT. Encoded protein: CATSRKLAGDGTGELFF.

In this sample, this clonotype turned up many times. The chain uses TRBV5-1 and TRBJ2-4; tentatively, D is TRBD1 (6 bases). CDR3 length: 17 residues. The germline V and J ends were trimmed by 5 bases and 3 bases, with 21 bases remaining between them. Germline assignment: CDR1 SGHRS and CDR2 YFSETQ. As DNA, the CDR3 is TGCGCCAGCAGTTTAATCCTGGACAGCGCAGGCAAAAACATTCAGTACTTC. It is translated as CASSLILDSAGKNIQYF. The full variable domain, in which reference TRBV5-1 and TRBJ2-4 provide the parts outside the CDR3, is KAGVTQTPRYLIKTRGQQVTLSCSPISGHRSVSWYQQTPGQGLQFLFEYFSETQRNKGNFPGRFSGRQFSNSRSEMNVSTLELGDSALYLCASSLILDSAGKNIQYFGAGTRLSVL.

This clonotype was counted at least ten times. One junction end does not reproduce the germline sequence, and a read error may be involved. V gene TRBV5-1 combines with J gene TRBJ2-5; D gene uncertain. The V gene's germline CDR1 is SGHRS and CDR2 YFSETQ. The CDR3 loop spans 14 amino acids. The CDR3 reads CASSLGQLQETQYF. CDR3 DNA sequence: TGTGCCAGCAGTTTAGGGCAGCTCCAAGAGACCCAGTACTTC.

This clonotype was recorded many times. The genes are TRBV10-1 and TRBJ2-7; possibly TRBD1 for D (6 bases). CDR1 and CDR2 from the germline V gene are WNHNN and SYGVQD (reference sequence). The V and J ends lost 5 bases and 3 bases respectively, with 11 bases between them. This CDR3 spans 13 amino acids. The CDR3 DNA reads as TGCGCCAGCAGTCCCGACAGGAGCTACGAGCAGTACTTC. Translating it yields CASSPDRSYEQYF.

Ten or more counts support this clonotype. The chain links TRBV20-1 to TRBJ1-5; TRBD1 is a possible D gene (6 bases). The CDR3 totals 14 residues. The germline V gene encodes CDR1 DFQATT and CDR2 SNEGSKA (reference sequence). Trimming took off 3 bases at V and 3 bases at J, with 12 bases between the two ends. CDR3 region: CSARDAGDNQPQHF. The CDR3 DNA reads TGCAGTGCTAGGGACGCAGGGGACAATCAGCCCCAGCATTTT.

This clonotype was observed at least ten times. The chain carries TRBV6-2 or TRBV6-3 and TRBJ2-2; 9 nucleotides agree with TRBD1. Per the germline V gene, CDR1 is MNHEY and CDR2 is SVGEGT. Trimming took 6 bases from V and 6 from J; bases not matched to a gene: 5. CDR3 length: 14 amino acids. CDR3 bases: TGTGCCAGCAGACCACAGGGGGCCGCCGGGGAGCTGTTTTTT. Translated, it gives CASRPQGAAGELFF.

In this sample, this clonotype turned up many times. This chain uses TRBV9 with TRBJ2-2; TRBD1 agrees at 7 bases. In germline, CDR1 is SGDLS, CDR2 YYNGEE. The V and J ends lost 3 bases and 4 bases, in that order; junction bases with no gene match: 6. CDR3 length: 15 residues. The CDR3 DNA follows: TGTGCCAGCAGCGCTTACCAGGGGGTCACCGGGGAGCTGTTTTTT. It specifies CASSAYQGVTGELFF.

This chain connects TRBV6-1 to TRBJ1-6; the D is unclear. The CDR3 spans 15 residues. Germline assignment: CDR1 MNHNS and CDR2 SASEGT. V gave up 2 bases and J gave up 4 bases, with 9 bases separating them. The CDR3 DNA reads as TGTGCCAGCAGTGAAACAGCGACTTATAATTCACCCCTCCACTTT. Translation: CASSETATYNSPLHF.

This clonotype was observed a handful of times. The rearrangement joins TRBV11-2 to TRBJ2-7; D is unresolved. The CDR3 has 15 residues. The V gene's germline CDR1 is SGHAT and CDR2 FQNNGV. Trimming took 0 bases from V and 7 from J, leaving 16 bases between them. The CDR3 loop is CASSLEATLLGEQYF. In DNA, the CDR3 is TGTGCCAGCAGCTTAGAGGCCACCCTATTGGGGGAGCAGTACTTC.

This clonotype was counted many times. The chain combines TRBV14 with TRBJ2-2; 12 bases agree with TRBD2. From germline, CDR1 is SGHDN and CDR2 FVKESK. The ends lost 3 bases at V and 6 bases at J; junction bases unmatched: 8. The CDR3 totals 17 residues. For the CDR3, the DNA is TGTGCCAGCAGCCAGGGAGGACTAGCGGGATTTGCCGGGGAGCTGTTTTTT. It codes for CASSQGGLAGFAGELFF.

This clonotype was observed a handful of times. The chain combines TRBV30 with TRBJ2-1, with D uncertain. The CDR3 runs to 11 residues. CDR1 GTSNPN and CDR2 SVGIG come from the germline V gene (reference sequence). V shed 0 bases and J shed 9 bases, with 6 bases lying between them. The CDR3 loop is CAWSVLSEQFF. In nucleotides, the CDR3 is TGTGCCTGGAGTGTACTCAGTGAGCAGTTCTTC.

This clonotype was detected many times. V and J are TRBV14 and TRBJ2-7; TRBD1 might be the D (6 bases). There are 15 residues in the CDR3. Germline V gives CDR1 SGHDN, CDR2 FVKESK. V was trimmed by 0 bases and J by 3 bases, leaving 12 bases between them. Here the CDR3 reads CASSQDHRVGYEQYF. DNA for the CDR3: TGTGCCAGCAGCCAAGATCACAGGGTAGGCTACGAGCAGTACTTC.

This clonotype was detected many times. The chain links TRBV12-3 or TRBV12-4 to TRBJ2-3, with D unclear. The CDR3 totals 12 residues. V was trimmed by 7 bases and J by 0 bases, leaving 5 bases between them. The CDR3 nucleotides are TGTGCCAGCACTCACAGCACAGATACGCAGTATTTT. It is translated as CASTHSTDTQYF.

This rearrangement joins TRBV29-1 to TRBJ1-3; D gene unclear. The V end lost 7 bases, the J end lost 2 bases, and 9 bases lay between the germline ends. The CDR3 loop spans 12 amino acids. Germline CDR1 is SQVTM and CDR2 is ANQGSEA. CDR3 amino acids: CSAEGPGNTIYF. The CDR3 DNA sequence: TGCAGCGCCGAGGGCCCTGGAAACACCATATATTTT.

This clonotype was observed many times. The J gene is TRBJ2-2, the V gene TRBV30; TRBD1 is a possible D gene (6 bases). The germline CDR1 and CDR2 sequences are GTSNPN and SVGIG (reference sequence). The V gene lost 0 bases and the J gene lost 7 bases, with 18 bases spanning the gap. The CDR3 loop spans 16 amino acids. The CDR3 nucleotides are TGTGCCTGGAGTGTCCCAACCCAGGGGTACAACGGGGAGCTGTTTTTT. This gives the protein CAWSVPTQGYNGELFF. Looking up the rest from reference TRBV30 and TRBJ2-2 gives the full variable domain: SQTIHQWPATLVQPVGSPLSLECTVEGTSNPNLYWYRQAAGRGLQLLFYSVGIGQISSEVPQNLSASRPQDRQFILSSKKLLLSDSGFYLCAWSVPTQGYNGELFFGEGSRLTVL.

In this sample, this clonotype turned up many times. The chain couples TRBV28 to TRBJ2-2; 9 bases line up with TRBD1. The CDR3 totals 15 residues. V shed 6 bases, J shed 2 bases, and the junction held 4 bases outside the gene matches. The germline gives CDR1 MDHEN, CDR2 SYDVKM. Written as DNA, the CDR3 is TGTGCCAGCAGCCGGGACAGGGTAAACACCGGGGAGCTGTTTTTT. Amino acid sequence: CASSRDRVNTGELFF.

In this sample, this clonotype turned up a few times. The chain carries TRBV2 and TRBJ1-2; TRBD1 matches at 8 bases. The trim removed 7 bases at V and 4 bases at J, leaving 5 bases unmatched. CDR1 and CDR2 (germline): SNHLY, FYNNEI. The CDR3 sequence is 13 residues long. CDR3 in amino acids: CASTAQGAYGYTF. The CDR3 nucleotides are TGTGCCAGCACCGCTCAGGGGGCCTATGGCTACACCTTC.

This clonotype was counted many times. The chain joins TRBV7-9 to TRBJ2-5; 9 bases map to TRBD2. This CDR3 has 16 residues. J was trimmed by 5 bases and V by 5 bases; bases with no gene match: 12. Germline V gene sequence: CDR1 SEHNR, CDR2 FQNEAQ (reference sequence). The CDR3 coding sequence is TGTGCCAGCAGCCTACTCCGACTAGCGGTGGTGGAGACCCAGTACTTC. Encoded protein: CASSLLRLAVVETQYF.

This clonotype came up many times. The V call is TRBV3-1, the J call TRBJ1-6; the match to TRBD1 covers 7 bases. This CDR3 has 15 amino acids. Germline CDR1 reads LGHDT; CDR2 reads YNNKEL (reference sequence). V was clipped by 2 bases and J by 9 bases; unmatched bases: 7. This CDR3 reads CASSQTGQSGSPLHF. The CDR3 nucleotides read TGTGCCAGCAGCCAAACGGGACAGAGCGGTTCACCCCTCCACTTT.

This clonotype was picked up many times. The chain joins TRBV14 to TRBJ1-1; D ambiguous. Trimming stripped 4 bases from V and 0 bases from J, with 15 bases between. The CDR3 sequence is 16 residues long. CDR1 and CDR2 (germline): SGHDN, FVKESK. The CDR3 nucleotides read TGTGCCAGCAGCCTTCTAATGGGGAATATGAACACTGAAGCTTTCTTT. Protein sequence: CASSLLMGNMNTEAFF.

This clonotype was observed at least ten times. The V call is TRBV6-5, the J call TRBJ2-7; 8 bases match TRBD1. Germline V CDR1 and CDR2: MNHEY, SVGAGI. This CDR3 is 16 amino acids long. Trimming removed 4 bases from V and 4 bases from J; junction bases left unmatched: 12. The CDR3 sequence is CASSFSPTGVFYEQYF. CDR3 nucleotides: TGTGCCAGCAGTTTTTCCCCGACAGGGGTTTTTTACGAGCAGTACTTC.

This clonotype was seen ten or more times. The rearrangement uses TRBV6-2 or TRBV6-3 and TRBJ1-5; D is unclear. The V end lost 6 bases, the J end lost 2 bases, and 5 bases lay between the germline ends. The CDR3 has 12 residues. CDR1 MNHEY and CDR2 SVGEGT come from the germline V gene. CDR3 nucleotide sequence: TGTGCCAGCAGGGGAGGCAATCAGCCCCAGCATTTT. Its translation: CASRGGNQPQHF.